This T cell receptor beta chain originates from a study of T cell repertoires in cytomegalovirus infection. Study-wide background: CMV epitopes, recently identified HLA-C-restricted and well-studied HLA-B-restricted, were used. Study conclusions and caveats: Identification of carriers of CMV plus the relevant HLA was achieved through cumulative public TCR beta family frequency. HLA-C-restricted CMV-specific TCR beta clonotypes prevailed in the ex vivo response.

As for this clonotype: Its antigen is not known. The junction does not match germline at one end; this may be a read error.

Each CDR3 protein is one row after TCRdb ran MiXCR on the reads. The sample consists of roughly 170,000 distinct CDR3 sequences, roughly 20% of them appearing once. Per germline, CDR1 MNHEY and CDR2 SVGEGT. This CDR3 contains 13 residues. The TCR sequence derives from a human donor in good health (CMV status not recorded). Some clones in this sample may be carry-over from other donors' samples. Sequencing was performed on CD8+ T cells from cultured PBMCs, taken from culture after CMV antigen stimulation. The chain uses TRBV6-2 or TRBV6-3 and TRBJ2-1, with 7 bases aligning to TRBD1. CDR3 region: CARSRQGYNEQFF. CDR3 coding DNA: TGTGCCCGCAGCAGACAGGGCTACAATGAGCAGTTCTTC.